The entry below describes one T cell receptor beta chain. Its binding antigen is unknown. Base qualities are not provided; no much larger clone lies one nucleotide away. This record comes from a study of T cell responses to AZD1222 COVID-19 vaccine (dated by TCRdb to about 2021). Background on the whole study: AZD1222 recipients whose second dose came at about 4 weeks and those whose second dose came at about 12 weeks were combined into one group, since spike-specific TCR depth and breadth did not differ between the two schedules. TCR sequencing was performed for 230 to 250 trial participants, of whom about 210 were given two doses of AZD1222 and approximately 25 were given two doses of MenACWY control vaccine. Trial participants were enrolled by age into 18-55, 56-69 and 70-plus year subgroups, with about 150, 27 and 61 TCR-sequenced participants respectively.

The sample's time point label is to be understood as: baseline before first vaccination. Samples from vaccinated people were obtained from the UK trials COV001 and COV002, which included a single-blind randomized controlled phase 2/3 trial of AZD1222 (ChAdOx1 nCoV-19) in healthy adults. For TCRbeta chain sequencing, PBMC samples from trial participants were taken at day 0 and at day 28 after the second dose. Beyond this particular receptor, the publication reports: Because no day 14 peak-response samples were available, repertoires were characterized only after the peak T cell response. The 56-69-year group was small, and its depth increase did not reach significance, likely because of low power. CD4 TCRs associated with the vaccine covered the entire spike protein, and the dominant responses were in regions 160-218 and 743-854. After two AZD1222 doses, both the breadth and the depth of spike-specific TCRs were significantly higher than at day 0 and than in MenACWY recipients. Reportedly, almost half of the unique spike-specific TCRs recognized epitopes lying outside the regions that are mutated in the B.1.351 and B.1.1.7 variants. Conclusions about previously exposed vaccinees were limited because only a handful of AZD1222 recipients were SARS-CoV-2 seropositive at baseline. Participants were mostly white British and included more females than males, and it was suggested by the authors that clonal diversity may have been underestimated.

CDR1 and CDR2 are read off the germline V gene as MNHEY and SVGAGI. The CDR3, cysteine through phenylalanine, is 16 amino acids long. Just the 48-base CDR3 DNA is kept, in frame starting at base 1. Unmatched junction bases come to 9, with V trimmed by 1 base and J by 3 bases. The CDR3 regions of human TCRbeta chains were analyzed by immunosequencing. The original pipeline was this. TCRs in the repertoires were compared against a reference library of SARS-CoV-2-specific TCRs that had been generated with the MIRA antigen-specificity platform. Breadth meant the fraction of unique TCRs that were SARS-CoV-2-associated, whereas depth meant the fraction of total T cells that were SARS-CoV-2-associated. Using the MIRA data, each spike-specific TCR was mapped to the spike region that the TCR reacts to and placed in a CD4 or CD8 class. Log10-transformed breadth and depth values were compared by one-way ANOVA with Sidak's multiple comparisons tests. Entries here come from immuneACCESS through TCRdb and include only in-frame sequences with V and J called. Some clones fail to appear in such tables; in the studies checked, an unresolved V gene covers under half of the shortfall, and the cause of the remainder is unknown. That table supplies the V and J calls and clone size; D and trimming were determined from the DNA. The sample data list roughly 140,000 clones, and 88% of these were observed just once. The ten top clones hold less than 2.5% of the sample.

The rearrangement joined TRBV6-5 to TRBJ2-7; 7 junctional bases match TRBD1. This receptor was taken from an adult in good health. The sequencing used peripheral blood, collected on day 0 of AZD1222 vaccination. The CDR3 loop reads CASSYLGQQSGYEQYF. The nucleotide sequence reads TGTGCCAGCAGTTACTTGGGACAGCAGAGCGGCTACGAGCAGTACTTC.